These T cell receptor beta chains were read from a single sample in a study of vaccination effects on CD4 cells after COVID-19. Produced via immunoSEQ multiplex PCR; TCRdb's table is partial and in-frame only. This table has 40,000 or so clones, 72% appearing once. Their antigens are not known. Here the sequenced sample was CD4+ T cells from PBMCs cultured without peptide, taken after COVID-19 vaccination. These TCRs come from a human donor who received a COVID-19 vaccine. Both conserved end residues are part of each CDR3. A D gene is named only where the DNA matches it firmly. The size field is filled for only some rows; it gives once, few, many or a size class.

TRBV3-1/TRBV3-2	NA	TRBJ1-4	NA	CASSQEVVLEKLFF	TGTGCCAGCAGCCAAGAAGTGGTGCTTGAAAAACTGTTTTTT
TRBV2	NA	TRBJ2-2	few	CASRTVYTGELFF	TGTGCCAGCAGAACAGTCTACACCGGGGAGCTGTTTTTT
TRBV20-1	NA	TRBJ2-3	NA	CSASIPIRTGTDTQYF	TGCAGTGCTAGTATTCCAATTCGAACGGGCACAGATACGCAGTATTTT
TRBV19	TRBD2	TRBJ2-3	few	CASSVTSGSLTDTQYF	TGTGCCAGTAGTGTCACTAGCGGGAGTCTCACAGATACGCAGTATTTT
TRBV5-1	TRBD1	TRBJ2-1	NA	CASSLAILKDRPSSYNEQFF	TGCGCCAGCAGCTTGGCCATATTGAAGGACAGGCCGAGCTCCTACAATGAGCAGTTCTTC
TRBV4-1	NA	TRBJ1-4	NA	CASSQGYGPNEKLFF	TGCGCCAGCAGCCAAGGTTACGGACCTAATGAAAAACTGTTTTTT
TRBV7-9	TRBD1	TRBJ1-3	NA	CASSPTGTGGNTIYF	TGTGCCAGCAGCCCCACCGGGACAGGCGGAAACACCATATATTTT
TRBV19	NA	TRBJ2-3	NA	CASSIAGVLTDTQYF	TGTGCCAGTAGTATAGCGGGGGTTCTCACAGATACGCAGTATTTT
TRBV27	NA	TRBJ1-1	NA	CASSFGVLTEAFF	TGTGCCAGCAGTTTCGGGGTCCTCACTGAAGCTTTCTTT
TRBV2	NA	TRBJ1-6	NA	CASRPFPGSPLHF	TGTGCCAGCAGGCCCTTCCCAGGTTCACCCCTCCACTTT
TRBV12-3/TRBV12-4	NA	TRBJ2-3	once	CASCKGETDTQYF	TGTGCCAGCTGTAAGGGGGAAACAGATACGCAGTATTTT
TRBV7-9	TRBD1	TRBJ2-5	NA	CASSSRTGAGTQYF	TGTGCCAGCAGCTCCCGGACAGGGGCTGGGACCCAGTACTTC
TRBV5-5	NA	TRBJ2-2	NA	CASSLDRRGELFF	TGTGCCAGCAGCTTGGATCGGAGGGGGGAGCTGTTTTTT
TRBV5-1	NA	TRBJ1-4	NA	CASSLGHIEKLFF	TGCGCCAGCAGCTTGGGACACATTGAAAAACTGTTTTTT
TRBV30	NA	TRBJ1-1	NA	CAWSVAMNTEAFF	TGTGCCTGGAGTGTGGCCATGAACACTGAAGCTTTCTTT
TRBV5-1	TRBD2	TRBJ2-2	once	CASSPRTSGRAANTGELFF	TGCGCCAGCAGCCCAAGGACTAGCGGGAGGGCCGCGAACACCGGGGAGCTGTTTTTT
TRBV6-5	NA	TRBJ2-3	NA	CASSYSGGTDTQYF	TGTGCCAGCAGTTACTCGGGGGGTACAGATACGCAGTATTTT
TRBV6-5	NA	TRBJ1-1	few	CASSYGRKTEAFF	TGTGCCAGCAGTTACGGACGGAAGACTGAAGCTTTCTTT
TRBV2	TRBD1	TRBJ1-2	NA	CASNGQGRSYGYTF	TGTGCCAGCAACGGACAGGGACGGAGCTATGGCTACACCTTC
TRBV7-8	NA	TRBJ1-4	few	CASSLRGGQPGDLGKLFF	TGTGCCAGCAGCTTAAGGGGTGGACAGCCCGGAGATCTGGGAAAACTGTTTTTT
TRBV3-1/TRBV3-2	TRBD1	TRBJ1-6	NA	CASSQETGGNSPLHF	TGTGCCAGCAGCCAAGAGACAGGGGGGAATTCACCCCTCCACTTT
TRBV19	TRBD2	TRBJ2-1	NA	CASRGLAHSYNEQFF	TGTGCCAGTAGGGGACTAGCGCACTCCTACAATGAGCAGTTCTTC
TRBV2	NA	TRBJ1-3	NA	CAGQGSSGNTIYF	TGTGCCGGTCAGGGTAGCTCTGGAAACACCATATATTTT
TRBV7-9	TRBD1	TRBJ1-1	few	CASSADRGGSTEAFF	TGTGCCAGCAGCGCGGACAGGGGTGGGAGCACTGAAGCTTTCTTT